This entry lists 15 T cell receptor beta chains sequenced from one sample in a study of blood T cell repertoires in COVID-19. The method was immunoSEQ multiplex PCR; TCRdb's version includes in-frame clones alone and lacks a portion of them. The sample yields a few hundred thousand clones, 70% to 90% seen once. The sample comprised PBMCs or T cells enriched from blood (not recorded which). Every receptor here comes from a woman under 40 who had recovered from COVID-19.

The DNA for the CDR3 is TGTGCCAGCAGCTTGGACGTGACAGGGATTAGTGAAGCTTTCTTT. Its protein product is CASSLDVTGISEAFF. The V gene is TRBV5-4, the J gene TRBJ1-1; 7 positions agree with TRBD1. This CDR3 has 15 residues. Trimming cost V 0 bases and J 7 bases; bases outside gene matches: 9. Per germline, CDR1 SGHNT and CDR2 YYREEE (reference sequence).

The chain couples TRBV28 to TRBJ1-2; tentative D call: TRBD1 (5 bases). Germline CDR1 reads MDHEN; CDR2 reads SYDVKM. The CDR3 extends over 11 amino acids. V was shortened by 5 bases and J by 6 bases, with 7 bases between the two germline ends. The CDR3 bases are TGTGCCAGCAGTCTAGGGGATGGCTACACCTTC. Protein product: CASSLGDGYTF.

The V and J genes are TRBV15 and TRBJ1-5; D is ambiguous. CDR3 length equals 14 residues. CDR1 and CDR2 from the germline V gene are LNHNV and YYDKDF (reference sequence). Trimming stripped 3 bases from V and 0 bases from J, with 6 bases between. CDR3: CATSSYNSNQPQHF. CDR3 nucleotide sequence: TGTGCCACCAGCAGTTATAATAGCAATCAGCCCCAGCATTTT. Full variable domain (rest looked up from reference TRBV15 and TRBJ1-5): DAMVIQNPRYQVTQFGKPVTLSCSQTLNHNVMYWYQQKSSQAPKLLFHYYDKDFNNEADTPDNFQSRRPNTSFCFLDIRSPGLGDTAMYLCATSSYNSNQPQHFGDGTRLSIL.

V and J are TRBV30 and TRBJ2-4, with D unclear. The ends were cut back, 3 bases at V and 0 bases at J, with 9 bases in the middle. CDR3 size: 14 residues. Germline V gene sequence: CDR1 GTSNPN, CDR2 SVGIG (reference sequence). The CDR3 nucleotides read TGTGCCTGGAGGGCCCGTCTAGCCAAAAACATTCAGTACTTC. Amino acids: CAWRARLAKNIQYF.

This sequence joins TRBV28 and TRBJ1-2; 8 positions match TRBD1. This CDR3 spans 15 amino acids. V lost 6 bases, J lost 1 base, and 7 bases stayed unmatched. CDR1 MDHEN and CDR2 SYDVKM come from the germline V gene. Here the CDR3 DNA reads TGTGCCAGCAGGCAAGGAGGACAGGGTAACTATGGCTACACCTTC. Residues: CASRQGGQGNYGYTF.

The chain links TRBV5-1 to TRBJ2-4; D is perhaps TRBD1 (5 bases). Germline CDR1 and CDR2: SGHRS and YFSETQ. The CDR3 extends over 16 amino acids. Trimming took off 4 bases at V and 6 bases at J, with 20 bases between the two ends. The CDR3 DNA reads TGCGCCAGCAGCCCTCAGGGCCCCCGGTGGGGAAACATTCAGTACTTC. This sequence encodes CASSPQGPRWGNIQYF.

The gene calls are TRBV28 and TRBJ2-2; 16 nucleotides agree with TRBD2. Germline CDR1 reads MDHEN; CDR2 reads SYDVKM. V dropped 5 bases and J dropped 5; count of bases not matched to a gene: 8. The CDR3 totals 18 residues. CDR3 sequence reads: CASSATGTSGRATGELFF. Here the CDR3 DNA reads TGTGCCAGCAGTGCGACCGGGACTAGCGGGAGGGCGACCGGGGAGCTGTTTTTT.

This sequence joins TRBV7-6 and TRBJ2-3, with D possibly TRBD2 on 6 matching bases. The CDR3 has 16 residues. Trimming cost V 5 bases and J 1 base, with 16 bases left between them. The germline gives CDR1 SGHVS, CDR2 FNYEAQ. CDR3 in DNA: TGTGCCAGCAGCCCCAGCCAGGGCGGGGGCACAGATACGCAGTATTTT. It codes for CASSPSQGGGTDTQYF. Combining the CDR3 with reference TRBV7-6 and TRBJ2-3 gives the whole variable domain GAGVSQSPRYKVTKRGQDVALRCDPISGHVSLYWYRQALGQGPEFLTYFNYEAQQDKSGLPNDRFSAERPEGSISTLTIQRTEQRDSAMYRCASSPSQGGGTDTQYFGPGTRLTVL.

The rearrangement uses TRBV25-1 and TRBJ1-5, with no clear D. This CDR3 has 13 amino acids. Germline-derived CDR1 and CDR2 are MGHDK and SYGVNS. V was clipped by 6 bases and J by 2 bases, with 8 bases between them. CDR3 DNA: TGTGCCAGCAGAGGAGTTGGCAATCAGCCCCAGCATTTT. Protein: CASRGVGNQPQHF. Using reference TRBV25-1 and TRBJ1-5 for the parts outside the CDR3, the full variable domain is EADIYQTPRYLVIGTGKKITLECSQTMGHDKMYWYQQDPGMELHLIHYSYGVNSTEKGDLSSESTVSRIRTEHFPLTLESARPSHTSQYLCASRGVGNQPQHFGDGTRLSIL.

V is TRBV11-2 and J is TRBJ1-2; 9 bases match TRBD1. The CDR3 is made up of 16 amino acids. Germline V gene data show CDR1 as SGHAT and CDR2 as FQNNGV. V dropped 4 bases and J dropped 8; count of bases not matched to a gene: 14. The CDR3 DNA is TGTGCCAGCAGCTCCTTCCGGGACAGGGTCAATGACGGCTACACCTTC. Amino acid sequence: CASSSFRDRVNDGYTF.

The rearrangement uses TRBV5-8 and TRBJ2-6, with D possibly matching TRBD1 (6 bases). The CDR3 is 17 residues long. Per the germline V gene, CDR1 is SGHTS and CDR2 is YDEGEE. V lost 4 bases and J 0 bases, leaving 14 bases between the germline ends. The CDR3 region has the DNA TGTGCCAGCAGCCGTAGGACAGAACGCTCTGGGGCCAACGTCCTGACTTTC. Amino acid sequence: CASSRRTERSGANVLTF.

This clone showed up just a few times. The genes are TRBV10-2 and TRBJ1-3; unclear D gene. The V end lost 3 bases, the J end lost 0 bases, and 6 bases lay between the germline ends. CDR1 and CDR2 (germline): WSHSY, SAAADI. This CDR3 comprises 14 residues. CDR3 nucleotide sequence: TGCGCCAGCAGTGAAGGAGGCTCTGGAAACACCATATATTTT. It translates to CASSEGGSGNTIYF.

V and J are TRBV28 and TRBJ1-5, with D uncertain. CDR3 size: 16 residues. The V end was cut by 6 bases, the J end by 0 bases, with 15 bases between. Germline V gene lookup returns CDR1 MDHEN and CDR2 SYDVKM. The CDR3 loop reads CASSPPRDFSNQPQHF. CDR3 in DNA: TGTGCCAGCAGCCCGCCGCGGGATTTTAGCAATCAGCCCCAGCATTTT.

V and J are TRBV10-1 and TRBJ2-3; TRBD2 is a possible D gene (5 bases). Per the germline V gene, CDR1 is WNHNN and CDR2 is SYGVQD (reference sequence). This CDR3 has 14 amino acids. V gave up 5 bases and J gave up 1 base, with 10 bases separating them. The CDR3 sequence is CASSSLGGTDTQYF. The CDR3, as DNA: TGCGCCAGCAGTTCCCTCGGGGGCACAGATACGCAGTATTTT.

The chain links TRBV6-1 to TRBJ1-5; D gene unclear. V was pared by 1 base and J by 5 bases, with 12 bases between. The CDR3 consists of 15 residues. CDR1 and CDR2 from the germline V gene are MNHNS and SASEGT. The CDR3, as DNA: TGTGCCAGCAGTGAAGGGTCGGGTTCCCATCAGCCCCAGCATTTT. Residues: CASSEGSGSHQPQHF.